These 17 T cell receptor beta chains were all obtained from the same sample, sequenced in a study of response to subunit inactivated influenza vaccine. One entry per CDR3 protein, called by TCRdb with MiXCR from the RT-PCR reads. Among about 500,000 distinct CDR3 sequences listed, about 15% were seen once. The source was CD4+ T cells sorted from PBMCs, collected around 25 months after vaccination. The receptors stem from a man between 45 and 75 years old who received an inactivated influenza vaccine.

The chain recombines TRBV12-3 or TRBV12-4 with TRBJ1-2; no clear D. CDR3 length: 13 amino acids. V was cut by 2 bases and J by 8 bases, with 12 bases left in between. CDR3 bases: TGTGCCAGCAGTTTACCCCCCAGTGGGGGCTACACCTTC. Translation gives CASSLPPSGGYTF.

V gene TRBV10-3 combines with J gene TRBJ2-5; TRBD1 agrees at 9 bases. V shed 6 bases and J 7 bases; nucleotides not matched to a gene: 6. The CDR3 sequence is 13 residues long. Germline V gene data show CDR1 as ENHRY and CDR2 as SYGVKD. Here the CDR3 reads CAIRRDREGTQYF. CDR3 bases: TGTGCCATCAGAAGGGACAGGGAGGGGACCCAGTACTTC.

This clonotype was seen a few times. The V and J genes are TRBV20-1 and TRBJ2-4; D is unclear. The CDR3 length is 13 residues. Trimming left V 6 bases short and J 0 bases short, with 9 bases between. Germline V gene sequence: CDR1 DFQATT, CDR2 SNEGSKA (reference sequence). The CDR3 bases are TGCAGTGCCCGAGAGTTAGCCAAAAACATTCAGTACTTC. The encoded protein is CSARELAKNIQYF.

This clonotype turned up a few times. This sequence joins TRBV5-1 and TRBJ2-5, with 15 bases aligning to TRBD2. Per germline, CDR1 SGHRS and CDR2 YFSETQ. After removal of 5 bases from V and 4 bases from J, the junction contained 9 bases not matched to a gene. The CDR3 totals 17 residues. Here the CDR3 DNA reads TGCGCCAGCAGAACCGGGACTAGCGGGGGGATGATAGAGACCCAGTACTTC. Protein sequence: CASRTGTSGGMIETQYF. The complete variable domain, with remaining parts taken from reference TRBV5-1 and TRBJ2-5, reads KAGVTQTPRYLIKTRGQQVTLSCSPISGHRSVSWYQQTPGQGLQFLFEYFSETQRNKGNFPGRFSGRQFSNSRSEMNVSTLELGDSALYLCASRTGTSGGMIETQYFGPGTRLLVL.

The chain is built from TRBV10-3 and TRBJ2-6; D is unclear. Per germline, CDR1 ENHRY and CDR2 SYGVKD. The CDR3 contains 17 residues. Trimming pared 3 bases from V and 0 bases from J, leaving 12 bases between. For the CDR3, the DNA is TGTGCCATCAGTGACGATTTTGTCCTCTCTGGGGCCAACGTCCTGACTTTC. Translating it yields CAISDDFVLSGANVLTF.

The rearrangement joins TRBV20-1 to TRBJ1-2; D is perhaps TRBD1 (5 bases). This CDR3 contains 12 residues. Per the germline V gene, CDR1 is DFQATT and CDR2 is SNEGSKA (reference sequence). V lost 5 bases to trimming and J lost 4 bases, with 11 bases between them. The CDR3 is CSAAGRPYGYTF. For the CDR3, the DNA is TGCAGTGCTGCGGGACGACCCTATGGCTACACCTTC.

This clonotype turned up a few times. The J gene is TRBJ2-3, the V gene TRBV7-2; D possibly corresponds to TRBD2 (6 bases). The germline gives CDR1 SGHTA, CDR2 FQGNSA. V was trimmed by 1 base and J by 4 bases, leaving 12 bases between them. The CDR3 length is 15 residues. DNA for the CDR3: TGTGCCAGCAGCTTAGTCTCGCGCGGGGCAGATACGCAGTATTTT. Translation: CASSLVSRGADTQYF.

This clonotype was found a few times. CDR3 in DNA: TGTGCCAGCTCACCACCGTCGCTAGGCACAGATACGCAGTATTTT. This codes for CASSPPSLGTDTQYF. The rearrangement joins TRBV18 to TRBJ2-3; D ambiguous. The V gene's germline CDR1 is KGHSH and CDR2 LQKENI. The CDR3 runs 15 residues. Trimming stripped 0 bases from V and 1 base from J, with 8 bases between.

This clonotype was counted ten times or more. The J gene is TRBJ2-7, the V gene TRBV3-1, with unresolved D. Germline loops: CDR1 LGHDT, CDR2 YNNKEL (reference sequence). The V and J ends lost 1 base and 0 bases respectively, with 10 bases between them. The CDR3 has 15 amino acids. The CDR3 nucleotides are TGTGCCAGCAGCCAAGCGAACACTGCCTCCTACGAGCAGTACTTC. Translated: CASSQANTASYEQYF.

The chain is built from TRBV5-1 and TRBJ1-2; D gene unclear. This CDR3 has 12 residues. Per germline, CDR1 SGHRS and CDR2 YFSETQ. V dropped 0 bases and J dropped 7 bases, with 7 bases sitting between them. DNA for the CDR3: TGCGCCAGCAGCTTGGACACTTTTGGCTACACCTTC. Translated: CASSLDTFGYTF.

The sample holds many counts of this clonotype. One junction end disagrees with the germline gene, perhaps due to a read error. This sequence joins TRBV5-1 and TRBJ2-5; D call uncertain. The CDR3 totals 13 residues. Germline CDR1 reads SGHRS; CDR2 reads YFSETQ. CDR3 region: CASSLIGQETQYF. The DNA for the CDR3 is TGTGCCAGCAGTTTAATTGGCCAAGAGACCCAGTACTTC.

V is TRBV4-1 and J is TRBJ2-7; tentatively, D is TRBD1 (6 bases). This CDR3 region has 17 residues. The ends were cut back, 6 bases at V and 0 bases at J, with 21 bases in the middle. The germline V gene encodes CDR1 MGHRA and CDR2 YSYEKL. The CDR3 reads CASRHVLPVQGSYEQYF. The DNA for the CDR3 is TGCGCCAGCAGACACGTCCTTCCCGTACAGGGCTCCTACGAGCAGTACTTC.

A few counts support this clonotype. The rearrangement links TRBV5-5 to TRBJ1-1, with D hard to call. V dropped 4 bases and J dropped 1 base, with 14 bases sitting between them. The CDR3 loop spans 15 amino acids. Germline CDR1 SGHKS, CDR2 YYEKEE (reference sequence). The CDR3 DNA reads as TGTGCCAGCAGCCCCGGACGGAGAGAGAACACTGAAGCTTTCTTT. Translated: CASSPGRRENTEAFF.

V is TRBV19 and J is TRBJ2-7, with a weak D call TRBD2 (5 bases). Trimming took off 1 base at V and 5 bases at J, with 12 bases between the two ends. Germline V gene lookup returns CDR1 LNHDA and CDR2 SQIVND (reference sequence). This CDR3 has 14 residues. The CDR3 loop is CASSIGGSFNEQYF. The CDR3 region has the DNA TGTGCCAGTAGTATAGGTGGGAGTTTCAACGAGCAGTACTTC.

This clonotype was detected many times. CDR3 residues: CATSREGGTEKLFF. The CDR3 bases are TGTGCCACCAGCAGAGAGGGGGGGACTGAAAAACTGTTTTTT. The V and J genes are TRBV15 and TRBJ1-4; a possible D gene is TRBD1 (5 bases). V lost 0 bases, J lost 7 bases, and 9 bases lay in between. This CDR3 is built from 14 residues. Germline CDR1 LNHNV, CDR2 YYDKDF (reference sequence).

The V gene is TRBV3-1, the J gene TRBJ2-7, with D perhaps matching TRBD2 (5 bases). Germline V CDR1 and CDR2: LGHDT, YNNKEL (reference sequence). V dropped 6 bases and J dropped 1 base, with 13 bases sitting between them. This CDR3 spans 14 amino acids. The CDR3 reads CASSEQAASYEQYF. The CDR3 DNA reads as TGTGCCAGCAGTGAGCAAGCGGCTTCCTACGAGCAGTACTTC.

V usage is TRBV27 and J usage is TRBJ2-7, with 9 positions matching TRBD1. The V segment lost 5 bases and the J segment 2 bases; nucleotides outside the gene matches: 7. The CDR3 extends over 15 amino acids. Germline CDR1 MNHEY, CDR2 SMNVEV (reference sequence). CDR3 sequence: CASSHLGTGPYEQYF. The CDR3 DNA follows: TGTGCCAGCAGTCATCTCGGGACAGGGCCCTACGAGCAGTACTTC.